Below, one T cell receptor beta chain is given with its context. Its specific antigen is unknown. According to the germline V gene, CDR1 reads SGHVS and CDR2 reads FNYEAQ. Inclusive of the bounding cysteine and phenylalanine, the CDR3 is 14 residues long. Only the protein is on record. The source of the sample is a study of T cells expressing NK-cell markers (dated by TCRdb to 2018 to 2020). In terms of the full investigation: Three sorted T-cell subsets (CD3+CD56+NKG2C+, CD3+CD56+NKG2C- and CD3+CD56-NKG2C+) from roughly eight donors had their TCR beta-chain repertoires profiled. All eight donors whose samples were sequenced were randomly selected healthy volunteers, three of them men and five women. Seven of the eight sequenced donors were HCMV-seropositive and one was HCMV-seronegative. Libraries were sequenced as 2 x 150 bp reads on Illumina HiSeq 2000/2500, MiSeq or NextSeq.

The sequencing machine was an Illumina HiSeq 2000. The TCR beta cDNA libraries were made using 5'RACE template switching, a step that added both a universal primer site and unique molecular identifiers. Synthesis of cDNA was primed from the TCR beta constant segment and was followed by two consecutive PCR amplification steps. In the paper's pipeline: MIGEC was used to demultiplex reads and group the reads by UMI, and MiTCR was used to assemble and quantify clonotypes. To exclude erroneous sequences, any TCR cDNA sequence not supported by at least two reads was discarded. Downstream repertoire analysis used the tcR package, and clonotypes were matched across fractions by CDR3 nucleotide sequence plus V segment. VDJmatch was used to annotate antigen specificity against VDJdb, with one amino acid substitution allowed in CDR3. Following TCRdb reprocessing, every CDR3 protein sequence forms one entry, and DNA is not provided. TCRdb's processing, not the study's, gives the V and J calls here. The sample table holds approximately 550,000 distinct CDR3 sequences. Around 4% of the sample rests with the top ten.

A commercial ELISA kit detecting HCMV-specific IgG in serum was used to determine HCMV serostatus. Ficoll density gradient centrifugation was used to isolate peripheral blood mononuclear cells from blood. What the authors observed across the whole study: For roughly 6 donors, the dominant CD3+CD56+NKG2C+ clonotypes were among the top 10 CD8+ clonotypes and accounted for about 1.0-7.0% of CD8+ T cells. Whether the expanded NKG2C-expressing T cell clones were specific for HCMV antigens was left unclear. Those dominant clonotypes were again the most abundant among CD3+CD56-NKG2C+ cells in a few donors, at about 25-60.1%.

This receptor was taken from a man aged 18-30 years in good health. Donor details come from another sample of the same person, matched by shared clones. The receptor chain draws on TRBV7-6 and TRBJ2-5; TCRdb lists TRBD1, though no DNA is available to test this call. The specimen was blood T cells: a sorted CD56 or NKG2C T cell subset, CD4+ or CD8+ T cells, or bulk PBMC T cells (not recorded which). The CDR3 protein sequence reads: CASSFITGQETQYF.